This TCR beta chain appears in the sequencing data of a study of shared clonotypes between healthy human individuals. The germline V gene has CDR1 LNHNV and CDR2 YYDKDF (reference sequence). The length of the CDR3 is 16 residues. With 2 bases clipped from V and 2 bases from J, the junction kept 6 bases outside the gene matches. Assay used: immunoSEQ multiplex PCR; TCRdb lists only in-frame clones, some missing. The sample contains 2 million to 2.5 million clones, roughly 90% of which appear only once. Donation came from healthy HIV-negative adults that had no recent acute infections or vaccinations. The chain is built from TRBV15 and TRBJ2-3; 8 bases agree with TRBD2. The sequenced sample consisted of naive CD4+ T cells from PBMCs. Subset noted: CD45RA+ positively selected. The TCR comes from a young man in good health. Some clones in this sample may be carry-over from other donors' samples. CDR3 bases: TGTGCCACCAGCAGACAAGCGGGAGCTTCCACAGATACGCAGTATTTT. Translation gives CATSRQAGASTDTQYF. Filled out from reference TRBV15 and TRBJ2-3, the complete variable domain reads DAMVIQNPRYQVTQFGKPVTLSCSQTLNHNVMYWYQQKSSQAPKLLFHYYDKDFNNEADTPDNFQSRRPNTSFCFLDIRSPGLGDTAMYLCATSRQAGASTDTQYFGPGTRLTVL.